Shown below are 28 T cell receptor beta chains from a single sample sequenced in a study of T cell responses to AZD1222 COVID-19 vaccine. The assay was immunoSEQ multiplex PCR, and TCRdb's table has in-frame clones only and misses some. The repertoire has 100,000 to 120,000 clones, about four fifths of them found once; the top ten carry approximately 5%. The source material was peripheral blood, sampled on day 0 of AZD1222 vaccination. These receptors were obtained from an adult in good health.

This clone was seen just once. The chain combines TRBV11-3 with TRBJ2-3, with D perhaps TRBD2 (6 bases). V was pared by 3 bases and J by 6 bases, with 10 bases between. The germline V gene has CDR1 SGHNT and CDR2 YENEEA. This CDR3 has 13 amino acids. The CDR3 is CASSLRGDDTQYF. DNA of the CDR3: TGTGCCAGCAGCTTGCGGGGCGACGATACGCAGTATTTT.

The V and J genes are TRBV19 and TRBJ1-1; D is unresolved. V dropped 3 bases and J dropped 1 base, with 15 bases sitting between them. CDR1 LNHDA and CDR2 SQIVND come from the germline V gene (reference sequence). This CDR3 is 16 amino acids long. CDR3 loop: CASSILSRGSNTEAFF. The CDR3, as DNA: TGTGCCAGTAGTATTCTGTCGAGAGGGTCGAACACTGAAGCTTTCTTT.

The J gene is TRBJ2-1, the V gene TRBV7-2, with D possibly TRBD1 on 5 matching bases. The CDR3 length is 12 residues. Trimming took off 0 bases at V and 13 bases at J, with 10 bases between the two ends. The germline gives CDR1 SGHTA, CDR2 FQGNSA. For the CDR3, the DNA is TGTGCCAGCAGCTTAGCGCTGGGGCCCCAGTTCTTC. Its translation: CASSLALGPQFF.

The chain is built from TRBV3-1 (or the pseudogene TRBV3-2) and TRBJ1-2; D unclear. Trimming shortened V by 0 bases and J by 2 bases, and 7 bases separated the two germline ends. The length of the CDR3 is 14 residues. Germline CDR1 and CDR2: LGHDT and YNNKEL (reference sequence). The CDR3 DNA follows: TGTGCCAGCAGCCAAGATCGGGCAAACTATGGCTACACCTTC. Its protein product is CASSQDRANYGYTF.

This clone has a single count. The chain links TRBV28 to TRBJ1-6, with TRBD1 matching over 7 bases. The ends lost 7 bases at V and 9 bases at J; junction bases unmatched: 6. The CDR3 has 13 residues. CDR1 and CDR2 (germline): MDHEN, SYDVKM. This CDR3 reads CASKPGTVSPLHF. The CDR3 nucleotides are TGTGCCAGCAAGCCCGGGACAGTTTCACCCCTCCACTTT.

As DNA, the CDR3 is TGTGCCAGCAGTTACTCGACCGTCAATAATTCACCCCTCCACTTT. Its translation is CASSYSTVNNSPLHF. The J gene is TRBJ1-6, the V gene TRBV6-5; D is ambiguous. This CDR3 is 15 amino acids long. Between the trimmed V and J ends, which lost 0 bases and 5 bases, there was a span of 8 bases. Germline V gives CDR1 MNHEY, CDR2 SVGAGI.

The genes are TRBV4-1 and TRBJ2-7, with TRBD1 identical over 9 bases. Germline V gene lookup returns CDR1 MGHRA and CDR2 YSYEKL. CDR3 length equals 15 residues. The J segment lost 3 bases and the V segment lost 3 bases, leaving 6 bases of the junction unmatched. The DNA of the CDR3 is TGCGCCAGCAGCCAGGCCCCGGGACAGGGCTACGAGCAGTACTTC. It is translated as CASSQAPGQGYEQYF.

The V and J genes are TRBV28 and TRBJ1-6; D gene unclear. Germline CDR1 and CDR2: MDHEN and SYDVKM. This CDR3 is 12 amino acids long. V shed 9 bases and J shed 5 bases, with 8 bases lying between them. The CDR3 region has the DNA TGTGCCAGTCTCAGGAATAATTCACCCCTCCACTTT. Amino acids: CASLRNNSPLHF.

V and J are TRBV7-2 and TRBJ1-1; the match to TRBD1 covers 9 bases. CDR3 length: 15 amino acids. CDR1 is SGHTA, CDR2 FQGNSA, per germline. V gave up 2 bases and J gave up 5 bases; unmatched junction bases: 6. CDR3 region: CASSLPGTGRTEAFF. The CDR3 nucleotides are TGTGCCAGCAGCTTACCCGGGACAGGGAGGACTGAAGCTTTCTTT.

The chain employs TRBV30 and TRBJ1-2, with unresolved D. The CDR3 has 13 amino acids. The V end was cut by 0 bases, the J end by 2 bases, with 7 bases between. Germline V gene data show CDR1 as GTSNPN and CDR2 as SVGIG (reference sequence). For the CDR3, the DNA is TGTGCCTGGAGTGTACTTGGGAACTATGGCTACACCTTC. It codes for CAWSVLGNYGYTF.

The chain uses TRBV6-2 or TRBV6-3 and TRBJ1-1; D not certain. Trimming cost V 2 bases and J 5 bases, with 12 bases left between them. The CDR3 has 14 amino acids. CDR1 and CDR2 (germline): MNHEY, SVGEGT. The CDR3 DNA is TGTGCCAGCAGTTACCCCCAAGATGGAACTGAAGCTTTCTTT. Residues: CASSYPQDGTEAFF.

The CDR3 DNA sequence: TGTGCCAGCAGCTTGTTGGGGACAGGCAATCAGCCCCAGCATTTT. Protein: CASSLLGTGNQPQHF. The rearrangement uses TRBV5-8 and TRBJ1-5, with 7 bases identical to TRBD1. With 1 base clipped from V and 2 bases from J, the junction kept 3 bases outside the gene matches. The CDR3 is made up of 15 amino acids. Germline values: CDR1 SGHTS, CDR2 YDEGEE. The full variable domain, completed using reference TRBV5-8 and TRBJ1-5, is EAGVTQSPTHLIKTRGQQATLRCSPISGHTSVYWYQQALGLGLQFLLWYDEGEERNRGNFPPRFSGRQFPNYSSELNVNALELEDSALYLCASSLLGTGNQPQHFGDGTRLSIL.

The rearrangement links TRBV7-2 to TRBJ2-7; TRBD2 matches 12 bases. Germline-derived CDR1 and CDR2 are SGHTA and FQGNSA. The CDR3 contains 16 residues. With V trimmed by 4 bases and J by 0 bases, 4 bases remained unmatched. CDR3 sequence reads: CASSSTTSGGSYEQYF. CDR3 in DNA: TGTGCCAGCAGCTCGACGACTAGCGGGGGCTCCTACGAGCAGTACTTC.

There are a few counts of this clone. V usage is TRBV14 and J usage is TRBJ2-7, with 12 bases lining up with TRBD2. The J segment lost 0 bases and the V segment lost 0 bases, leaving 9 bases of the junction unmatched. The CDR3 runs 19 residues. Germline V gene lookup returns CDR1 SGHDN and CDR2 FVKESK. The CDR3, as DNA: TGTGCCAGCAGCCAAGACGGACTAGCGGGATGGAGGGCCTCCTACGAGCAGTACTTC. This sequence encodes CASSQDGLAGWRASYEQYF.

The chain links TRBV6-5 to TRBJ1-1; D ambiguous. Germline lookup yields CDR1 MNHEY and CDR2 SVGAGI. V lost 5 bases, J lost 1 base, and 8 bases lay in between. The CDR3 covers 13 residues. DNA of the CDR3: TGTGCCAGCAGTAAACAGCGGAACACTGAAGCTTTCTTT. It encodes CASSKQRNTEAFF.

This sequence joins TRBV5-4 and TRBJ1-2; 7 bases fit TRBD1. Germline CDR1 is SGHNT and CDR2 is YYREEE (reference sequence). The CDR3 loop spans 15 amino acids. V was clipped by 4 bases and J by 2 bases; unmatched bases: 8. CDR3 DNA sequence: TGTGCCAGCAGCCTACGGGGGACAGCCAACTATGGCTACACCTTC. It specifies CASSLRGTANYGYTF.

The chain carries TRBV7-8 and TRBJ2-7; the D gene could be TRBD1 or TRBD2 (5 bases each). The CDR3 has 13 amino acids. Germline values: CDR1 SGHVS, CDR2 FQNEAQ. The V end was cut by 4 bases, the J end by 3 bases, with 10 bases between. The CDR3 DNA reads TGTGCCAGCAGCTCCGGGACCCTCTACGAGCAGTACTTC. The encoded protein is CASSSGTLYEQYF.

The CDR3 coding sequence is TGTGCCAGCAGCTTGGGGGACAGGATTAACTATGGCTACACCTTC. Protein sequence: CASSLGDRINYGYTF. J is TRBJ1-2 and V is TRBV5-4; 8 bases map to TRBD1. J lost 1 base, V lost 0 bases, and 2 bases had no gene match. The germline V gene encodes CDR1 SGHNT and CDR2 YYREEE (reference sequence). The CDR3 length is 15 residues. The entire variable domain, with the rest obtained from reference TRBV5-4 and TRBJ1-2, is as follows: ETGVTQSPTHLIKTRGQQVTLRCSSQSGHNTVSWYQQALGQGPQFIFQYYREEENGRGNFPPRFSGLQFPNYSSELNVNALELDDSALYLCASSLGDRINYGYTFGSGTRLTVV.

This clone was detected only a few times. The rearrangement joins TRBV7-6 to TRBJ1-4; possible D gene TRBD1, 5 bases. This CDR3 region has 15 residues. Germline assignment: CDR1 SGHVS and CDR2 FNYEAQ. The V end lost 5 bases, the J end lost 2 bases, and 12 bases lay between the germline ends. The CDR3 region is CASSPGGFTNEKLFF. In DNA, the CDR3 is TGTGCCAGCAGCCCCGGGGGTTTCACTAATGAAAAACTGTTTTTT.

V usage is TRBV29-1 and J usage is TRBJ2-1; D is ambiguous. V was trimmed by 4 bases and J by 6 bases, leaving 16 bases between them. The CDR3 runs to 14 residues. Germline-derived CDR1 and CDR2 are SQVTM and ANQGSEA. This CDR3 reads CSVVLAVIRNEQFF. The CDR3 nucleotides are TGCAGCGTTGTGTTGGCGGTCATCCGCAATGAGCAGTTCTTC.

V is TRBV30 and J is TRBJ1-2; the match to TRBD1 covers 10 bases. The V gene end was trimmed by 1 base and the J gene end by 3 bases; junction bases not matched to a gene: 5. Germline V gene lookup returns CDR1 GTSNPN and CDR2 SVGIG (reference sequence). This CDR3 spans 15 amino acids. This chain's CDR3 is CAWSETGGVDYGYTF. The CDR3 bases are TGTGCCTGGAGTGAGACAGGGGGCGTAGACTATGGCTACACCTTC.

The chain employs TRBV2 and TRBJ1-3, with TRBD1 identical over 7 bases. The trim removed 4 bases at V and 4 bases at J, leaving 10 bases unmatched. Per germline, CDR1 SNHLY and CDR2 FYNNEI. This CDR3 is 16 amino acids long. CDR3 amino acids: CASSGQGLVVGNTIYF. As DNA, the CDR3 is TGTGCCAGCAGTGGACAGGGACTAGTGGTGGGAAACACCATATATTTT.

The gene calls are TRBV27 and TRBJ2-7; 11 nucleotides agree with TRBD2. The CDR3 contains 17 residues. The trim removed 6 bases at V and 2 bases at J, leaving 12 bases unmatched. Germline V gene lookup returns CDR1 MNHEY and CDR2 SMNVEV (reference sequence). CDR3 DNA: TGTGCCAGCAGGAGAGGTGCGACTAGCGGGATAACCTACGAGCAGTACTTC. The encoded protein is CASRRGATSGITYEQYF.

This sequence joins TRBV28 and TRBJ2-5, with D tentatively TRBD1 (6 bases). CDR1 and CDR2 from the germline V gene are MDHEN and SYDVKM. This CDR3 contains 14 residues. Trimming took off 4 bases at V and 5 bases at J, with 14 bases between the two ends. The CDR3 sequence: CASSSRYREETQYF. CDR3 DNA: TGTGCCAGCAGTTCTCGATACAGGGAGGAGACCCAGTACTTC.

The gene calls are TRBV19 and TRBJ2-5; 9 nucleotides line up with TRBD1. CDR3 length equals 16 residues. The germline V gene has CDR1 LNHDA and CDR2 SQIVND (reference sequence). Unmatched junction bases numbered 6, after V lost 4 bases and J lost 0 bases. The CDR3 DNA follows: TGTGCCAGTAGTACCCACGGGACAGGGAACCAAGAGACCCAGTACTTC. Its translation is CASSTHGTGNQETQYF.

This clone was picked up a small number of times. CDR3 residues: CASSGLAGGSTDTQYF. The CDR3 DNA reads TGTGCCAGTAGCGGACTAGCGGGAGGTAGCACAGATACGCAGTATTTT. The rearrangement uses TRBV19 and TRBJ2-3; 14 bases agree with TRBD2. After removal of 6 bases from V and 0 bases from J, the junction contained 2 bases not matched to a gene. Germline values: CDR1 LNHDA, CDR2 SQIVND (reference sequence). The CDR3 covers 16 residues. Full variable domain (missing parts from reference TRBV19 and TRBJ2-3): DGGITQSPKYLFRKEGQNVTLSCEQNLNHDAMYWYRQDPGQGLRLIYYSQIVNDFQKGDIAEGYSVSREKKESFPLTVTSAQKNPTAFYLCASSGLAGGSTDTQYFGPGTRLTVL.

This clone was found once. Its ends do not fully match the called genes, so a read error is possible. Other DNA sequences within the sample encode an identical CDR3. This chain joins TRBV28 and TRBJ2-3; 12 bases match TRBD2. The CDR3 spans 15 residues. Germline CDR1 and CDR2: MDHEN and SYDVKM. CDR3 coding DNA: TGTGCTAGCAGTTCTAGCGGGAGGGTCACAGATACGCAGTATTTT. Translating gives CASSSSGRVTDTQYF.

The chain joins TRBV11-1 to TRBJ2-5, with D perhaps assigned TRBD1 or TRBD2 (5 bases each). This CDR3 is 15 amino acids long. Germline V lookup: CDR1 SGHAT, CDR2 FQDESV (reference sequence). Trimming cost V 3 bases and J 4 bases, with 15 bases left between them. CDR3 residues: CASSLGDGVGETQYF. CDR3 in DNA: TGTGCCAGCAGCTTGGGGGACGGAGTCGGAGAGACCCAGTACTTC.